This T cell receptor beta chain was captured in a study of tumor-infiltrating lymphocytes in primary liver carcinoma (dated by TCRdb to 2016 to 2017). Some background on the complete study: Between November 2015 and March 2016, a handful of patients in China with histopathologically diagnosed primary liver carcinoma had surgical resection. High reproducibility was observed for the technical replicate repertoires, with mean shared-clone rates roughly 0.92 and correlation coefficients above 0.95. Each sample produced roughly 3.5 to 8 million productive TCRbeta reads, and read depth showed no significant difference between tissue types. Of the five patients, three men and two women aged 30 to 69 years, four had hepatocellular carcinoma and one had combined HCC and intrahepatic cholangiocarcinoma. A total of 35 specimens from 5 patients, comprising 25 or so tumor regions, 5 adjacent noncancerous liver tissues and 5 peripheral blood samples, were covered by TCRbeta repertoire sequencing. The five patients had tumors staged T1-T3 N0M0, with maximum diameters ranging from roughly 4.2 to 11 cm. Across five regions of each liver tumor, along with adjacent normal tissue and blood, the study brought together TCRbeta repertoire sequencing, expression microarrays and whole-exome sequencing. Study-wide findings and limitations: Since the samples were bulk and unsorted, there was no way to compare CD4+ and CD8+ T cell repertoires. The top 250 clones made up a significantly larger repertoire fraction in tumors than in blood (p = 0.039). Only the TCR beta chain was sequenced, which likely underestimates true repertoire diversity because unpaired alpha chains were not captured. Repertoire overlap was found to be higher between tumor regions (mean roughly 36%) than between tumor-adjacent (around 17%) or tumor-blood (around 15%) pairs, consistent with antigen-driven expansion. Only a few patients were included in the study, and the authors note that the findings should be validated in a larger study.

This clonotype was recorded a few times. It has no known antigen specificity. Per-base qualities were not stored, and no clone one base away is much larger. A distance of 14 bases separates the germline ends of V and J, which lose 3 bases and 2 bases respectively. The germline V gene encodes CDR1 MDHEN and CDR2 SYDVKM. The CDR3 spans 16 residues, from the cysteine through the phenylalanine. The read is trimmed to its CDR3 DNA, 48 bases read in frame from base 1. A constant-region primer and ProtoScript II reverse transcriptase were used to reverse-transcribe TCRbeta-specific cDNA from around 480 ng total RNA. Construction of the TCRbeta libraries relied on three nested rounds of multiplex PCR, following a slightly modified ARM-PCR procedure. Each of the first two PCR rounds ran for approximately 9 cycles and used multiplex TRBV1-TRBV30 forward primers together with a Cbeta reverse primer. Sample barcodes and Illumina adapters were added in a final 25-cycle PCR with Deep VentR polymerase. Before sequencing, amplicons of 200-500 bp were gel-purified using a QIAquick gel extraction kit. TCRbeta amplicons were sequenced on an Illumina HiSeq 2500 with 250-bp paired-end reads. Under the source paper's analysis protocol: Trimmomatic v0.33 was used to quality-trim the reads, and FLASH v1.2.11 was used to merge paired reads so that full CDR3 sequences could be recovered. MiGEC v1.2.1b assigned V, D and J germline segments to the rearranged TCRbeta sequences. Clonotype statistics and Shannon-Wiener diversity indices were calculated with VDJtools v1.0.0. To reduce sampling bias, subsequent analyses other than the diversity analysis used only the 250 most abundant clonotypes in each sample. TCRdb reprocessed the public reads (quality trimming at Q25 with fastp, clone calling with MiXCR) and kept in-frame beta chains. Each entry merges the rows of one CDR3 protein and shows their most common DNA and genes. TCRdb, not the original authors, processed these V and J calls. This sample lists 300,000 to 350,000 distinct CDR3 sequences; 65% were detected once. The biggest ten clones account for 5.5% to 7% of the sample.

TRIzol reagent was used to extract blood RNA from unsorted whole blood, while the DNeasy Blood & Tissue kit provided the germline DNA. At the time of sampling, the patients were treatment-naive and had chronic HBV infection. Around 3.6 milliliters of peripheral blood were collected into K2EDTA tubes before surgery. Input material: peripheral blood. The chain is encoded by TRBV28 joined to TRBJ1-5; tentative D gene TRBD1, with 5 bases matching. This clonotype originated in a man aged 35 to 55 with primary liver carcinoma and hepatitis B virus infection. Here the CDR3 is given as CASSFWRGEGNQPQHF. The DNA sequence follows: TGTGCCAGCAGTTTTTGGCGGGGCGAAGGCAATCAGCCCCAGCATTTT. Reference TRBV28 and TRBJ1-5 genes cover what lies past the CDR3, so the full variable domain is DVKVTQSSRYLVKRTGEKVFLECVQDMDHENMFWYRQDPGLGLRLIYFSYDVKMKEKGDIPEGYSVSREKKERFSLILESASTNQTSMYLCASSFWRGEGNQPQHFGDGTRLSIL.